One sample yielded the 8 T cell receptor beta chains listed below, sequenced in a study of human T cells and chemical hapten exposure. Time point noted: patch test 2, 6 weeks after DPC sensitization. As for treatment: therapeutic diphenylcyclopropenone sensitization with weekly scalp DPC. One entry per CDR3 protein results from TCRdb running MiXCR on the RACE reads. In the table there are some 81,000 distinct CDR3 sequences, under 14% of which are singletons. The sequencing here drew on whole blood, taken in connection with sensitization to the hapten diphenylcyclopropenone (DPC). The receptors stem from a man aged 18 to 35 with alopecia areata. Some clones in this sample may be carry-over from other donors' samples.

This clonotype was counted many times. This sequence joins TRBV6-5 and TRBJ1-1, with no clear D. This CDR3 region has 12 residues. V was shortened by 6 bases and J by 4 bases, with 9 bases between the two germline ends. Germline V gives CDR1 MNHEY, CDR2 SVGAGI. CDR3 region: CASRDPGTEAFF. As DNA, the CDR3 is TGTGCCAGCAGGGACCCAGGCACTGAAGCTTTCTTT.

This clonotype was counted ten times or more. This CDR3 reads CASSLRTDNEQYF. In nucleotides, the CDR3 is TGTGCCAGCAGCTTACGGACAGACAACGAGCAGTACTTC. The chain joins TRBV5-6 to TRBJ2-7; D possibly corresponds to TRBD1 (6 bases). The germline CDR1 and CDR2 sequences are SGHDT and YYEEEE. The CDR3 is made up of 13 amino acids. V lost 2 bases and J 5 bases, leaving 11 bases between the germline ends.

The chain joins TRBV7-2 to TRBJ1-6, with D hard to call. CDR1 is SGHTA and CDR2 is FQGNSA in the germline V gene. Trimming removed 5 bases from V and 4 bases from J, with 6 bases in between. This CDR3 has 13 residues. CDR3 in amino acids: CASSKRYNSPLHF. The CDR3 nucleotides read TGTGCCAGCAGCAAAAGATATAATTCACCCCTCCACTTT.

V gene TRBV12-3 or TRBV12-4 combines with J gene TRBJ2-3; 14 bases agree with TRBD2. With V trimmed by 6 bases and J by 2 bases, 10 bases remained unmatched. The CDR3 runs 18 residues. The CDR3 sequence: CASSQGLAGGPLTDTQYF. The CDR3 DNA is TGTGCCAGCAGCCAAGGACTAGCGGGGGGCCCTCTCACAGATACGCAGTATTTT.

In its sample, this clonotype was seen a few times. This chain links TRBV4-3 with TRBJ1-1; TRBD1 matches 9 bases. With 4 bases clipped from V and 6 bases from J, the junction kept 9 bases outside the gene matches. The V gene's germline CDR1 is LGHNA and CDR2 YSLEER. The CDR3 is 15 amino acids. CDR3 in DNA: TGCGCCAGCAGCCTAGGGACAGGGAGTTTCGCTGAAGCTTTCTTT. Its protein is CASSLGTGSFAEAFF.

This clonotype appeared many times. The chain has TRBV18 and TRBJ2-3; D unresolved. CDR3 length: 17 amino acids. CDR1 and CDR2 (germline): KGHSH, LQKENI. The ends were cut back, 2 bases at V and 2 bases at J, with 17 bases in the middle. The CDR3 DNA sequence: TGTGCCAGCTCACCAGGACCGCCACCCCGTACCACAGATACGCAGTATTTT. Translated: CASSPGPPPRTTDTQYF.

This clonotype was picked up many times. The chain has TRBV29-1 and TRBJ2-5, with TRBD1 matching over 7 bases. V shed 0 bases and J 7 bases; nucleotides not matched to a gene: 14. Germline-derived CDR1 and CDR2 are SQVTM and ANQGSEA. This CDR3 spans 16 amino acids. CDR3 in amino acids: CSVEDPATGLFGTQYF. In DNA form, the CDR3 reads TGCAGCGTTGAAGACCCCGCGACAGGGCTCTTCGGGACCCAGTACTTC.

There are many counts of this clonotype. V gene TRBV12-3 or TRBV12-4 combines with J gene TRBJ1-2, with D possibly being TRBD1 (5 bases). The CDR3 is 15 residues long. Between the trimmed V and J ends, which lost 6 bases and 3 bases, there was a span of 17 bases. DNA of the CDR3: TGTGCCAGCAGGGGGGGACGGCCCATTCACTATGGCTACACCTTC. Translation: CASRGGRPIHYGYTF.